These T cell receptor beta chains were read from a single sample in a study of blood T cell repertoires in COVID-19. This table comes from immunoSEQ multiplex PCR, and its TCRdb copy is limited to in-frame clones, with some not included. The profile shows 200,000 to 250,000 clones, around 80% of them singletons. The sample taken for sequencing was peripheral blood. Receptor source: a man aged 45-65 years with active or convalescent COVID-19. Each CDR3 is given with its conserved first and last residue. A D gene is named only where the DNA matches it firmly. The size entry is marked missing in some rows and otherwise reads once, few, many or a size class.

D gene	clone size	V gene	J gene	CDR3 DNA	CDR3 protein
.	.	TRBV5-1	TRBJ1-2	TGCGCCAGCAGCCCACCCGGGGAGGGCAGCCCTAGTGGCTACACCTTC	CASSPPGEGSPSGYTF
TRBD1	once	TRBV6-5	TRBJ1-6	TGTGCCAGCAGTCAAACGACAGGGGTGCGTTCACCCCTCCACTTT	CASSQTTGVRSPLHF
.	.	TRBV5-1	TRBJ2-2	TGCGCCAGCAGCTTAAAAACGATGGGCCCCATCGGGGAGCTGTTTTTT	CASSLKTMGPIGELFF
.	once	TRBV2	TRBJ1-5	TGTGCCAGCAGTGAAGCTTACCGGGATCAGCCCCAGCATTTT	CASSEAYRDQPQHF
.	.	TRBV28	TRBJ1-6	TGTGCCAGCAGCTCGAGCGGGTATCATTCACCCCTCCACTTT	CASSSSGYHSPLHF
.	.	TRBV7-2	TRBJ2-1	TGTGCCAGCAGCTTAGACCTCTCGCGACTAACATATTACAATGAGCAGTTCTTC	CASSLDLSRLTYYNEQFF
.	.	TRBV27	TRBJ1-2	TGTGCCAGCAGCCAAAGGCCCCAGGGGAGATATGGCTACACCTTC	CASSQRPQGRYGYTF
TRBD1	.	TRBV5-1	TRBJ2-2	TGCGCCAGCAGCTGGACAGGGGCCACCGGGGAGCTGTTTTTT	CASSWTGATGELFF
.	.	TRBV7-2	TRBJ2-5	TGTGCCAGCAGCTTAGGGCGAGCGGGCACGTTTCAAGAGACCCAGTACTTC	CASSLGRAGTFQETQYF
TRBD1	.	TRBV6-5	TRBJ2-7	TGTGCCAGCAGTTACGGACAGGGAACCTACGAGCAGTACTTC	CASSYGQGTYEQYF
.	.	TRBV9	TRBJ1-2	TGTGCCAGCAGCGTAGCCCAGGGTCTGCTCGGGGGCTACACCTTC	CASSVAQGLLGGYTF
.	few	TRBV2	TRBJ1-1	TGTGCCAGCAGTGGACGGGGGGACACTGAAGCTTTCTTT	CASSGRGDTEAFF
TRBD1	.	TRBV7-3	TRBJ1-4	TGTGCCAGCAGTCAGGGGGCCGATGAAAAACTGTTTTTT	CASSQGADEKLFF
TRBD2	.	TRBV5-1	TRBJ2-1	TGCGCCAGCAGCTTGTGGAGGGAGGGCCGGGATGAGCAGTTCTTC	CASSLWREGRDEQFF
TRBD2	.	TRBV4-1	TRBJ2-7	TGCGCCAGCAGACAAGGTTACAGACTAGCGGGAGAGGACGAGCAGTACTTC	CASRQGYRLAGEDEQYF
TRBD2	.	TRBV15	TRBJ2-7	TGTGCCACCAGCGCGGGACTAGCGGACTCAGGCGAGCAGTACTTC	CATSAGLADSGEQYF
.	.	TRBV4-1	TRBJ1-5	TGCGCCAGCAGCCCCAGGGAATATAGCAATCAGCCCCAGCATTTT	CASSPREYSNQPQHF
.	once	TRBV5-1	TRBJ2-3	TGCGCCAGCAGCCGTGGACAGTACACAGATACGCAGTATTTT	CASSRGQYTDTQYF
.	.	TRBV21-1	TRBJ2-3	TGTGCCAGCAACCTTCTCGGGACTGATTTTAGTACAGATACGCAGTATTTT	CASNLLGTDFSTDTQYF
TRBD1	.	TRBV7-2	TRBJ2-6	TGTGCCAGCAGCTTCTGGACAGGGAGCTCTGGGGCCAACGTCCTGACTTTC	CASSFWTGSSGANVLTF
.	.	TRBV10-3	TRBJ1-1	TGTGCCATCAGTCAGACTCCGGAGGGCACTGAAGCTTTCTTT	CAISQTPEGTEAFF
TRBD2	once	TRBV29-1	TRBJ2-1	TGCAGCGTTGAAGGGGAGGGGAGCTCCTACAATGAGCAGTTCTTC	CSVEGEGSSYNEQFF
TRBD1	.	TRBV2	TRBJ2-3	TGTGCCAGCTCCCGGGACAGGGGCACAGATACGCAGTATTTT	CASSRDRGTDTQYF
TRBD2	.	TRBV27	TRBJ2-1	TGTGCCAGCAGACTAGGGACTAGCGGGGCATCCTACAATGAGCAGTTCTTC	CASRLGTSGASYNEQFF
.	.	TRBV5-1	TRBJ2-5	TGCGCCAGCAGCTTGGCCGGGACTTTAGGGCAAGAGACCCAGTACTTC	CASSLAGTLGQETQYF
.	.	TRBV25-1	TRBJ2-5	TGTGCCAGCAGTGGGCCCGACATCCAAGAGACCCAGTACTTC	CASSGPDIQETQYF
.	.	TRBV4-1	TRBJ1-2	TGCGCCAGCAGCCAAGATGGGCTGATCTATGGCTACACCTTC	CASSQDGLIYGYTF
TRBD2	.	TRBV6-1	TRBJ2-1	TGTGCCAGCAGTGAAATGTTGTGGGGACTAGCGGGAGGCAATGAGCAGTTCTTC	CASSEMLWGLAGGNEQFF
TRBD1	.	TRBV2	TRBJ1-2	TGTGCCAGCAGTGTGGGACAGTTTATATGGGATGGCTACACCTTC	CASSVGQFIWDGYTF
TRBD2	.	TRBV5-6	TRBJ2-7	TGTGCCAGCAGTCTGATAGCGGGGGAGGGCGAGCAGTACTTC	CASSLIAGEGEQYF
.	.	TRBV30	TRBJ1-2	TGTGCCTGGAGTGTATTCGGAGATGGCTACACCTTC	CAWSVFGDGYTF
.	.	TRBV10-3	TRBJ2-3	TGTGCCATCAGTGAGTCGGAGCGGATGGATACGCAGTATTTT	CAISESERMDTQYF
TRBD1	.	TRBV19	TRBJ1-1	TGTGCCACCATCGAGAAGTCAAGGACAGGGAAGACTGAAGCTTTCTTT	CATIEKSRTGKTEAFF
.	.	TRBV12-1	TRBJ2-7	TGTGCCAGCAGCTCCCGGACTAGCGGCCTGGGAGGGGAGCAGTACTTC	CASSSRTSGLGGEQYF
.	once	TRBV2	TRBJ1-4	TGTGCCAGCAGTGAATTGAAGGGGTTTCGGGAAAAACTGTTTTTT	CASSELKGFREKLFF
.	.	TRBV9	TRBJ2-1	TGTGCCAGCAGCGTAGCTACGGGGTCGTACAATGAGCAGTTCTTC	CASSVATGSYNEQFF
.	.	TRBV25-1	TRBJ2-7	TGTGCCAGCAGTAGCCTTTCCAGAGGGCAGTACTTC	CASSSLSRGQYF
.	.	TRBV3-1/TRBV3-2	TRBJ1-1	TGTGCCAGCAGCCATAGCAGTGTGAACACTGAAGCTTTCTTT	CASSHSSVNTEAFF
TRBD1	.	TRBV11-3	TRBJ2-2	TGTGCCAGCAGTCGACAGGGGATAACCGGGGAGCTGTTTTTT	CASSRQGITGELFF